These 22 T cell receptor beta chains share one sample of origin, sequenced in a study of blood T cell repertoires in COVID-19. The method was immunoSEQ multiplex PCR; TCRdb's version includes in-frame clones alone and lacks a portion of them. Among about 70,000 clones, approximately 83% were seen once, and the ten largest hold around 12%. What was sequenced was peripheral blood. The origin of the receptors is a human donor in a cohort sampled during active COVID-19.

The chain is built from TRBV5-1 and TRBJ2-1; TRBD2 matches 13 bases. V dropped 4 bases and J dropped 0; count of bases not matched to a gene: 10. Per the germline V gene, CDR1 is SGHRS and CDR2 is YFSETQ. This CDR3 has 19 residues. This chain's CDR3 is CASSRTSGGRTGSYNEQFF. The CDR3 DNA reads TGCGCCAGCAGCCGGACTAGCGGGGGACGCACGGGCTCCTACAATGAGCAGTTCTTC.

Points on this clone: Other DNA sequences in this specimen translate into the identical CDR3. The chain combines TRBV6-6 with TRBJ1-5; a weak D match, TRBD1 (5 bases). The germline V gene encodes CDR1 MNHNY and CDR2 SVGAGI (reference sequence). The CDR3 runs to 14 residues. V lost 0 bases, J lost 2 bases, and 5 bases lay in between. CDR3 sequence reads: CASSYSTGNQPQHF. In nucleotides, the CDR3 is TGTGCCAGCAGTTACTCGACAGGCAATCAGCCCCAGCATTTT.

This clone occurred once. CDR3 in amino acids: CASSLQGEKLFF. CDR3 nucleotides: TGTGCCAGCAGCTTACAGGGAGAAAAACTGTTTTTT. The V gene is TRBV7-2, the J gene TRBJ1-4, with TRBD1 as a possible D gene (5 bases). The germline V gene has CDR1 SGHTA and CDR2 FQGNSA. The ends were cut back, 2 bases at V and 8 bases at J, with 6 bases in the middle. This CDR3 is 12 amino acids long. The full variable domain, with the rest looked up from reference TRBV7-2 and TRBJ1-4, is GAGVSQSPSNKVTEKGKDVELRCDPISGHTALYWYRQSLGQGLEFLIYFQGNSAPDKSGLPSDRFSAERTGGSVSTLTIQRTQQEDSAVYLCASSLQGEKLFFGSGTQLSVL.

The rearrangement joins TRBV10-3 to TRBJ2-3, with D uncertain. Per germline, CDR1 ENHRY and CDR2 SYGVKD. The CDR3 contains 12 residues. V was trimmed by 5 bases and J by 4 bases, leaving 7 bases between them. The CDR3, as DNA: TGTGCCATCAGTAGCGTTGCAGATACGCAGTATTTT. It translates to CAISSVADTQYF.

This clone has a handful of counts. This chain joins TRBV9 and TRBJ1-5; no definite D call. The CDR3 is made up of 14 amino acids. CDR1 SGDLS and CDR2 YYNGEE come from the germline V gene. V was trimmed by 0 bases and J by 3 bases, leaving 7 bases between them. In nucleotides, the CDR3 is TGTGCCAGCAGCGTAGGGCCCTTCAATCAGCCCCAGCATTTT. The encoded protein is CASSVGPFNQPQHF.

The chain couples TRBV10-3 to TRBJ1-1; D may be TRBD1 (6 bases). Trimming stripped 5 bases from V and 3 bases from J, with 13 bases between. Germline loops: CDR1 ENHRY, CDR2 SYGVKD. The CDR3 spans 14 residues. The CDR3 DNA reads TGTGCCATCAGTCCCCAGGGGTACGACACTGAAGCTTTCTTT. This gives the protein CAISPQGYDTEAFF.

This clone was recorded once. The chain combines TRBV7-9 with TRBJ2-7; TRBD2 agrees at 10 bases. The germline gives CDR1 SEHNR, CDR2 FQNEAQ (reference sequence). The CDR3 extends over 14 amino acids. J gave up 6 bases and V 5 bases, and 7 bases lay outside the gene matches. The CDR3 spells CASSTSGAPLEQYF. DNA of the CDR3: TGTGCCAGCAGCACTAGCGGGGCCCCTCTCGAGCAGTACTTC.

This clone is a singleton in its sample. The V call is TRBV27, the J call TRBJ2-1; weak D call: TRBD1 (6 bases). CDR1 and CDR2 (germline): MNHEY, SMNVEV (reference sequence). V lost 3 bases and J lost 8, with 20 bases in between. This CDR3 is built from 16 residues. The CDR3 region has the DNA TGTGCCAGCAGTTTTGCTACAGGGATCGGGGTAGATGAGCAGTTCTTC. Its protein product is CASSFATGIGVDEQFF.

This clone was found a few times. V is TRBV30 and J is TRBJ1-4, with D possibly matching TRBD1 (6 bases). Per germline, CDR1 GTSNPN and CDR2 SVGIG (reference sequence). V was trimmed by 5 bases and J by 8 bases, leaving 21 bases between them. The CDR3 consists of 15 residues. The CDR3 spells CAWAGGQGWGEKLFF. The CDR3 DNA follows: TGTGCCTGGGCCGGCGGTCAGGGGTGGGGGGAAAAACTGTTTTTT.

The genes are TRBV7-2 and TRBJ2-3; 13 bases fit TRBD2. The CDR3 is 16 amino acids. J was trimmed by 1 base and V by 5 bases; bases with no gene match: 3. Germline values: CDR1 SGHTA, CDR2 FQGNSA. Here the CDR3 DNA reads TGTGCCAGCAGCGCTGGACTAGCGGGAGGCACAGATACGCAGTATTTT. Amino acid sequence: CASSAGLAGGTDTQYF.

The V and J genes are TRBV6-4 and TRBJ1-5; D gene ambiguous. Germline V lookup: CDR1 MRHNA, CDR2 SNTAGT. The CDR3 consists of 14 residues. Trimming removed 10 bases at V and 2 bases at J, with 15 bases between. This chain's CDR3 is CANRQRIGNQPQHF. The CDR3 bases are TGTGCCAACCGCCAGAGGATTGGCAATCAGCCCCAGCATTTT.

The chain carries TRBV12-5 and TRBJ2-3; no firm D call. V lost 3 bases to trimming and J lost 2 bases, with 3 bases between them. Germline V gene sequence: CDR1 LGHNT, CDR2 FRNRAP. The CDR3 is 12 residues long. The CDR3 region is CASGLHTDTQYF. CDR3 sequence (DNA): TGTGCTAGTGGTTTACACACAGATACGCAGTATTTT.

The chain links TRBV27 to TRBJ1-3, with D uncertain. This CDR3 spans 14 amino acids. With 7 bases removed from V and 0 bases from J, the gap between germline ends came to 10 bases. Per the germline V gene, CDR1 is MNHEY and CDR2 is SMNVEV (reference sequence). The CDR3 sequence: CASIGGSSGNTIYF. CDR3 coding DNA: TGTGCCAGCATAGGAGGAAGCTCTGGAAACACCATATATTTT.

DNA for the CDR3: TGTGCCAGCAGCCAAGATAAGGCAGGCTATGGCTACACCTTC. Translated: CASSQDKAGYGYTF. V and J are TRBV3-1 (or the pseudogene TRBV3-2) and TRBJ1-2, with D hard to call. Trimming removed 0 bases from V and 4 bases from J, with 9 bases in between. Per germline, CDR1 LGHDT and CDR2 YNNKEL (reference sequence). The CDR3 contains 14 residues.

The chain links TRBV6-2 or TRBV6-3 to TRBJ2-1, with D unresolved. CDR3 size: 15 residues. Between the trimmed V and J ends, which lost 1 base and 5 bases, there was a span of 12 bases. The germline V gene has CDR1 MNHEY and CDR2 SVGEGT. The CDR3: CASSYWATNNNEQFF. CDR3 nucleotides: TGTGCCAGCAGTTACTGGGCTACAAACAACAATGAGCAGTTCTTC.

The chain links TRBV3-1 (or the pseudogene TRBV3-2) to TRBJ2-7; 9 bases match TRBD1. The germline CDR1 and CDR2 sequences are LGHDT and YNNKEL (reference sequence). This CDR3 has 19 amino acids. Trimming cost V 1 base and J 1 base; bases outside gene matches: 14. DNA of the CDR3: TGTGCCAGCAGCCAAGTCTCGGGCTTGGGGGACAGGGATTCCTACGAGCAGTACTTC. This codes for CASSQVSGLGDRDSYEQYF.

The chain has TRBV10-3 and TRBJ1-2; 7 nucleotides agree with TRBD1. The V segment lost 3 bases and the J segment 4 bases; nucleotides outside the gene matches: 8. Germline V CDR1 and CDR2: ENHRY, SYGVKD. The CDR3 runs to 15 residues. CDR3 nucleotides: TGTGCCATCAGTGAAGGGGACAGTTCGGCCTATGGCTACACCTTC. Translating gives CAISEGDSSAYGYTF.

This rearrangement joins TRBV3-1 (or the pseudogene TRBV3-2) to TRBJ1-5; TRBD1 matches at 7 bases. V was clipped by 4 bases and J by 0 bases; unmatched bases: 12. This CDR3 comprises 18 residues. Per germline, CDR1 LGHDT and CDR2 YNNKEL (reference sequence). CDR3 bases: TGTGCCAGCAGCCCTGACGAATTCGGACAGGTTAGCAATCAGCCCCAGCATTTT. Protein sequence: CASSPDEFGQVSNQPQHF.

V gene TRBV6-4 combines with J gene TRBJ2-3; 8 positions agree with TRBD2. V lost 3 bases to trimming and J lost 4 bases; unmatched junction nucleotides: 3. CDR3 size: 14 residues. CDR1 is MRHNA, CDR2 SNTAGT, per germline. CDR3: CASSEVGGADTQYF. CDR3 sequence (DNA): TGTGCCAGCAGTGAGGTCGGGGGGGCAGATACGCAGTATTTT.

This clone appeared once. This chain links TRBV3-1 (or the pseudogene TRBV3-2) with TRBJ2-3; 10 positions agree with TRBD1. CDR1 is LGHDT and CDR2 is YNNKEL in the germline V gene (reference sequence). V shed 0 bases and J 6 bases; nucleotides not matched to a gene: 6. The CDR3 consists of 16 residues. CDR3 amino acids: CASSQEWTGGVDTQYF. The CDR3, as DNA: TGTGCCAGCAGCCAAGAGTGGACAGGGGGAGTCGATACGCAGTATTTT.

The chain couples TRBV19 to TRBJ1-6; no clear D. CDR3 length: 15 amino acids. Deletions cut 3 bases from V and 4 bases from J, with 10 bases between. Looked up from germline, CDR1 is LNHDA and CDR2 is SQIVND (reference sequence). The CDR3 DNA reads as TGTGCCAGTAGTATTTCTCCGGGGTATAATTCACCCCTCCACTTT. Its protein is CASSISPGYNSPLHF.

This rearrangement joins TRBV6-2 or TRBV6-3 to TRBJ2-7; 12 bases map to TRBD1. The length of the CDR3 is 18 residues. V dropped 0 bases and J dropped 3; count of bases not matched to a gene: 9. The germline CDR1 and CDR2 sequences are MNHEY and SVGEGT. This CDR3 reads CASSYSGTGGVYFYEQYF. The CDR3 region has the DNA TGTGCCAGCAGTTACTCTGGGACAGGGGGCGTTTATTTCTACGAGCAGTACTTC.